This T cell receptor (beta chain) was sequenced for a study of shared clonotypes between healthy human individuals. Memory CD4+ cells were the fraction left after CD45RA+ naive selection. Between the trimmed V and J ends, which lost 0 bases and 1 base, there was a span of 4 bases. Germline CDR1 is SGHDT and CDR2 is YYEEEE. The CDR3 length is 13 residues. Method: immunoSEQ multiplex PCR; TCRdb's copy keeps in-frame clones and lacks some. The sample has about 610,000 clones, approximately 97% seen once. In this sample, this clone turned up once. This sample also contains other DNA sequences that code for the same CDR3.

This clonotype was obtained from a woman in her twenties or thirties in good health. This chain links TRBV5-6 with TRBJ1-1; the D is unclear. The sequenced sample consisted of naive CD4+ T cells sorted from blood. Indicated subset: CD45RA+ positively selected. The CDR3 nucleotides read TGTGCCAGCAGCTTGGCTGAGAACACTGAAGCTTTCTTT. It translates to CASSLAENTEAFF.